The 23 T cell receptor beta chains below were found in one sample sequenced in a study of cytomegalovirus exposure and HLA in healthy donors. The PCR ran on 60 Vbeta and 13 Jbeta primers. Data came from immunoSEQ multiplex PCR; TCRdb stores just in-frame clones and leaves some out. The sample holds 150,000 to 250,000 clones, about 80% seen once. The sample taken for sequencing was PBMCs. These TCRs come from a woman aged 30 to 39 in good health and CMV-seropositive.

J is TRBJ1-2 and V is TRBV4-1, with unresolved D. Deletions cut 8 bases from V and 11 bases from J, with 18 bases between. The CDR3 has 12 residues. The germline V gene has CDR1 MGHRA and CDR2 YSYEKL. DNA of the CDR3: TGCGCCAGCTCAACCCCGGGTAGAACTTACACCTTC. Encoded protein: CASSTPGRTYTF.

The CDR3 DNA reads TGTGCCAGCAGCTTCAACTTCCGGGCCGAAGGAGGTGAAAAACTGTTTTTT. Its translation is CASSFNFRAEGGEKLFF. The V and J genes are TRBV5-4 and TRBJ1-4; D gene uncertain. Germline CDR1 and CDR2: SGHNT and YYREEE (reference sequence). The CDR3 runs 17 residues. Trimming removed 2 bases from V and 7 bases from J, with 21 bases in between.

The chain couples TRBV4-3 to TRBJ1-1; D is unresolved. Trimming pared 3 bases from V and 8 bases from J, leaving 16 bases between. The CDR3 contains 14 residues. The germline V gene has CDR1 LGHNA and CDR2 YSLEER. The CDR3 spells CASSQHRRGAEAFF. The CDR3 coding sequence is TGCGCCAGCAGCCAGCACCGGCGCGGCGCAGAAGCTTTCTTT.

The rearrangement uses TRBV7-6 and TRBJ2-7; possible D gene TRBD2, 5 bases. CDR3 length equals 16 residues. In germline, CDR1 is SGHVS, CDR2 FNYEAQ. V was cut by 5 bases and J by 4 bases, with 21 bases left in between. This CDR3 is CASSPSRGKDPYEQYF. The CDR3 DNA sequence: TGTGCCAGCAGCCCCTCTCGGGGAAAGGATCCTTACGAGCAGTACTTC.

This clone was counted only a few times. The chain has TRBV7-2 and TRBJ2-1; 7 bases fit TRBD1. The V segment lost 4 bases and the J segment 0 bases; nucleotides outside the gene matches: 3. The CDR3 length is 15 residues. Germline V lookup: CDR1 SGHTA, CDR2 FQGNSA. CDR3 protein: CASSSGGVSYNEQFF. The CDR3 DNA follows: TGTGCCAGCAGCTCAGGGGGTGTCTCCTACAATGAGCAGTTCTTC.

V usage is TRBV7-2 and J usage is TRBJ2-7; D not resolved. Trimming took 8 bases from V and 6 from J, leaving 20 bases between them. This CDR3 has 14 residues. Germline V gene data show CDR1 as SGHTA and CDR2 as FQGNSA. The CDR3 is CASCETPVTAEQYF. The CDR3 nucleotides are TGTGCCAGCTGCGAAACTCCGGTTACCGCCGAGCAGTACTTC.

CDR3 sequence reads: CASSLDVVAGTSGRGQFF. CDR3 DNA sequence: TGCGCCAGCAGCCTGGATGTTGTGGCCGGGACTAGCGGGAGGGGGCAGTTCTTC. The chain has TRBV4-1 and TRBJ2-1, with TRBD2 identical over 16 bases. This CDR3 has 18 amino acids. Per germline, CDR1 MGHRA and CDR2 YSYEKL. Trimming removed 4 bases from V and 12 bases from J; junction bases left unmatched: 15.

J is TRBJ1-1 and V is TRBV7-8, with TRBD1 matching over 10 bases. The V gene's germline CDR1 is SGHVS and CDR2 FQNEAQ. CDR3 length: 15 residues. V lost 5 bases, J lost 5 bases, and 8 bases stayed unmatched. CDR3 residues: CASSPRQGASTEAFF. The CDR3, as DNA: TGTGCCAGCAGCCCCCGACAGGGGGCGTCGACTGAAGCTTTCTTT.

The rearrangement links TRBV4-3 to TRBJ2-2, with 7 bases matching TRBD1. Germline V gene data show CDR1 as LGHNA and CDR2 as YSLEER. The CDR3 has 17 amino acids. J lost 5 bases, V lost 0 bases, and 9 bases had no gene match. The CDR3 loop is CASSQEIGTVITGELFF. The DNA of the CDR3 is TGCGCCAGCAGCCAAGAGATCGGGACAGTAATAACCGGGGAGCTGTTTTTT.

The chain joins TRBV4-2 to TRBJ1-2; 7 nucleotides match TRBD1. With V trimmed by 0 bases and J by 8 bases, 6 bases remained unmatched. This CDR3 comprises 14 residues. CDR1 is LGHNA and CDR2 is YNFKEQ in the germline V gene. The DNA of the CDR3 is TGTGCCAGCAGCCAAGACAGGGGGAGTGGCGGCTACACCTTC. As protein: CASSQDRGSGGYTF.

The J gene is TRBJ2-4, the V gene TRBV4-1; TRBD2 matches at 14 bases. The V and J ends lost 1 base and 2 bases, in that order; junction bases with no gene match: 13. Germline-derived CDR1 and CDR2 are MGHRA and YSYEKL. The CDR3 runs to 21 residues. The CDR3 sequence: CASSQVPSRLAGGRSKNIQYF. The CDR3 DNA reads TGCGCCAGCAGCCAAGTCCCTTCGAGACTAGCGGGAGGGCGATCCAAAAACATTCAGTACTTC.

V usage is TRBV2 and J usage is TRBJ1-5; maybe TRBD1 (6 bases). Germline V gives CDR1 SNHLY, CDR2 FYNNEI. Trimming pared 2 bases from V and 7 bases from J, leaving 12 bases between. This CDR3 is built from 14 residues. The CDR3 nucleotides are TGTGCCAGCAGTGAACCGGGGGGCGGACAGCCCCAGCATTTT. As protein: CASSEPGGGQPQHF.

The CDR3 here is CASSSIYEQYF. The CDR3 bases are TGTGCCAGCAGCTCTATCTACGAGCAGTACTTC. This chain links TRBV7-2 with TRBJ2-7; no clear D gene. The CDR3 has 11 residues. Trimming pared 4 bases from V and 3 bases from J, leaving 4 bases between. Germline CDR1 SGHTA, CDR2 FQGNSA.

The rearrangement joins TRBV10-3 to TRBJ2-1, with 11 bases aligning to TRBD2. Trimming at V came to 2 bases and at J to 8 bases, leaving 5 bases not matched to a gene. The germline V gene encodes CDR1 ENHRY and CDR2 SYGVKD. The CDR3 is made up of 15 amino acids. CDR3 DNA: TGTGCCATCAGTGAGACTAGCGGGAGAACCCATGAGCAGTTCTTC. Its protein is CAISETSGRTHEQFF.

The chain employs TRBV5-1 and TRBJ2-3; TRBD1 matches 8 bases. CDR3 size: 16 residues. Germline V gives CDR1 SGHRS, CDR2 YFSETQ. V gave up 5 bases and J gave up 0 bases; unmatched junction bases: 8. The CDR3 nucleotides are TGCGCCAGCAGTTGGGCGACAGGGGCTAGCACAGATACGCAGTATTTT. As protein: CASSWATGASTDTQYF.

The chain combines TRBV2 with TRBJ2-1; 10 nucleotides align to TRBD2. V lost 2 bases and J lost 9; bases outside the gene matches: 7. Germline V gives CDR1 SNHLY, CDR2 FYNNEI. The CDR3 spans 15 residues. The CDR3 coding sequence is TGTGCCAGCAGTGAAAGAAGCGGGGGGGCCAGTGAGCAGTTCTTC. It translates to CASSERSGGASEQFF.

This rearrangement joins TRBV5-1 to TRBJ1-5; 7 bases line up with TRBD1. Trimming removed 4 bases from V and 0 bases from J; junction bases left unmatched: 16. CDR1 and CDR2 (germline): SGHRS, YFSETQ. CDR3 length: 19 residues. As DNA, the CDR3 is TGCGCCAGCAGCCCGGGGGACAGCGATGGGCTTTATAGCAATCAGCCCCAGCATTTT. This gives the protein CASSPGDSDGLYSNQPQHF.

This sequence joins TRBV11-2 and TRBJ2-5; 12 positions agree with TRBD2. Losses at the gene ends were 6 bases for V and 2 bases for J; bases not matched to a gene: 16. The CDR3 runs 19 residues. Germline V gene lookup returns CDR1 SGHAT and CDR2 FQNNGV. The CDR3 DNA follows: TGTGCCAGCAGAGCGGCTAGCGGGGGGGCCATCATGTTTCAAGAGACCCAGTACTTC. Translation gives CASRAASGGAIMFQETQYF.

This chain links TRBV29-1 with TRBJ2-1; TRBD1 is a possible D gene (6 bases). In germline, CDR1 is SQVTM, CDR2 ANQGSEA. The CDR3 has 11 amino acids. Trimming took off 5 bases at V and 9 bases at J, with 11 bases between the two ends. The CDR3 here is CSVNRDGEQFF. The CDR3 coding sequence is TGCAGCGTTAACAGGGACGGTGAGCAGTTCTTC.

The V call is TRBV2, the J call TRBJ2-1, with 10 bases identical to TRBD2. J lost 8 bases, V lost 6 bases, and 13 bases had no gene match. The CDR3 has 16 residues. Per the germline V gene, CDR1 is SNHLY and CDR2 is FYNNEI. The CDR3 DNA sequence: TGTGCCAGCAGCGGTACTACTAGCGGGGTGGGGGATGAGCAGTTCTTC. Protein product: CASSGTTSGVGDEQFF.

This chain connects TRBV4-3 to TRBJ2-7; D unresolved. Germline V gene lookup returns CDR1 LGHNA and CDR2 YSLEER. Between the trimmed V and J ends, which lost 4 bases and 0 bases, there was a span of 19 bases. This CDR3 is built from 17 residues. CDR3 protein: CASSPNLGLGYSYEQYF. CDR3 DNA sequence: TGCGCCAGCAGCCCAAATCTAGGTCTCGGCTACTCCTACGAGCAGTACTTC.

This clone appeared once. The chain couples TRBV29-1 to TRBJ2-1; 13 bases agree with TRBD2. Germline CDR1 SQVTM, CDR2 ANQGSEA. The CDR3 runs 14 residues. V was pared by 3 bases and J by 6 bases, with 2 bases of the junction left unmatched. DNA of the CDR3: TGCAGCGTTGAGGGACTAGCGGGGTTCAATGAGCAGTTCTTC. Amino acid sequence: CSVEGLAGFNEQFF.

The chain recombines TRBV7-2 with TRBJ1-6; no reliable D call. Between the trimmed V and J ends, which lost 1 base and 8 bases, there was a span of 6 bases. The CDR3 is made up of 13 amino acids. Germline V gene sequence: CDR1 SGHTA, CDR2 FQGNSA. This CDR3 reads CASSLVEDSPLHF. Written as DNA, the CDR3 is TGTGCCAGCAGCTTAGTAGAGGATTCACCCCTCCACTTT.